Listed here are 24 T cell receptor beta chains from one sample, sequenced in a study of CD8 T cells in Susac syndrome. It was with random hexamers that 0.5 to 1 ug RNA was reverse transcribed. In TCRdb, the immunoSEQ multiplex PCR reads were re-called with MiXCR into one record per CDR3 protein. Among about 300,000 distinct CDR3 sequences, roughly 85% were seen once, and the ten largest hold about 0.22%. Sequenced material: CD8+ T cells from PBMCs. Receptors were obtained from a human donor with multiple sclerosis.

The V call is TRBV7-3, the J call TRBJ2-1; D is possibly TRBD2 (7 bases). The CDR3 has 14 residues. With 5 bases removed from V and 8 bases from J, the gap between germline ends came to 16 bases. Per the germline V gene, CDR1 is SGHTA and CDR2 is FQGTGA. The CDR3 DNA reads TGTGCCAGCAGCCTCCTAGGGGGGGAGGATGAGCAGTTCTTC. Its translation is CASSLLGGEDEQFF.

The chain recombines TRBV27 with TRBJ1-5, with D unresolved. V lost 2 bases and J 0 bases, leaving 8 bases between the germline ends. Germline V gene data show CDR1 as MNHEY and CDR2 as SMNVEV (reference sequence). This CDR3 contains 15 residues. The CDR3 protein is CASSLTGYSNQPQHF. CDR3 DNA sequence: TGTGCCAGCAGTTTAACCGGTTATAGCAATCAGCCCCAGCATTTT.

V usage is TRBV19 and J usage is TRBJ2-6; no firm D call. The CDR3 covers 15 residues. V was trimmed by 6 bases and J by 0 bases, leaving 9 bases between them. Per germline, CDR1 LNHDA and CDR2 SQIVND (reference sequence). The CDR3 DNA reads as TGTGCCAGTAGCGTAACGCTCTCTGGGGCCAACGTCCTGACTTTC. Translating gives CASSVTLSGANVLTF.

V is TRBV29-1 and J is TRBJ2-1; 9 bases map to TRBD1. The V segment lost 3 bases and the J segment 9 bases; nucleotides outside the gene matches: 9. This CDR3 comprises 14 residues. The V gene's germline CDR1 is SQVTM and CDR2 ANQGSEA. CDR3 region: CSVDLGQGSPEQFF. CDR3 in DNA: TGCAGCGTTGATCTCGGACAGGGGTCGCCTGAGCAGTTCTTC.

This chain uses TRBV4-3 with TRBJ1-3; D call uncertain. Per the germline V gene, CDR1 is LGHNA and CDR2 is YSLEER. Trimming took 1 base from V and 0 from J, leaving 7 bases between them. CDR3 length: 15 residues. The CDR3 here is CASSQGQTSGNTIYF. CDR3 bases: TGCGCCAGCAGCCAAGGACAAACCTCTGGAAACACCATATATTTT.

The chain is built from TRBV15 and TRBJ1-1, with 7 positions matching TRBD1. Germline trimming cut 0 bases from V and 9 bases from J; bases unmatched to any gene: 7. The CDR3 extends over 14 amino acids. Germline V CDR1 and CDR2: LNHNV, YYDKDF (reference sequence). CDR3 DNA: TGTGCCACCAGCAGAGATCAGGGGGATGGGCAAGCTTTCTTT. Translated: CATSRDQGDGQAFF.

This rearrangement joins TRBV29-1 to TRBJ2-1, with 12 nucleotides matching TRBD2. The CDR3 totals 14 residues. Trimming took 8 bases from V and 7 from J; bases not matched to a gene: 9. Germline loops: CDR1 SQVTM, CDR2 ANQGSEA. The CDR3 loop reads CSIQTSGSWNEQFF. For the CDR3, the DNA is TGCAGCATCCAGACTAGCGGGAGTTGGAATGAGCAGTTCTTC.

This rearrangement joins TRBV25-1 to TRBJ2-3, with D maybe TRBD2 (6 bases). V gave up 5 bases and J gave up 0 bases, with 9 bases separating them. The CDR3 runs to 14 residues. Germline CDR1 and CDR2: MGHDK and SYGVNS. CDR3 bases: TGTGCCAGCAGTAGGCGGGGCAGCACAGATACGCAGTATTTT. The encoded protein is CASSRRGSTDTQYF. Using reference TRBV25-1 and TRBJ2-3 for the parts outside the CDR3, the full variable domain is EADIYQTPRYLVIGTGKKITLECSQTMGHDKMYWYQQDPGMELHLIHYSYGVNSTEKGDLSSESTVSRIRTEHFPLTLESARPSHTSQYLCASSRRGSTDTQYFGPGTRLTVL.

The chain uses TRBV5-6 and TRBJ2-3; no clear D gene. The germline CDR1 and CDR2 sequences are SGHDT and YYEEEE. The CDR3 is 15 amino acids. Trimming cost V 0 bases and J 4 bases, with 12 bases left between them. The CDR3, as DNA: TGTGCCAGCAGCTTGGGGTTTGGGCGCGCAGATACGCAGTATTTT. Its protein product is CASSLGFGRADTQYF.

Only a few counts were recorded for this clonotype. At one end, the junction sequence differs from germline, possibly due to a read error. The CDR3 loop reads CASSVGGSSYEQYF. The CDR3 DNA follows: TGTGCCAGCAGTGTAGGCGGTAGCTCCTACGAGCAGTACTTC. This rearrangement joins TRBV9 to TRBJ2-7, with D unclear. The CDR3 sequence is 14 residues long. From germline, CDR1 is SGDLS and CDR2 YYNGEE. The full variable domain, in which reference TRBV9 and TRBJ2-7 provide the parts outside the CDR3, is DSGVTQTPKHLITATGQRVTLRCSPRSGDLSVYWYQQSLDQGLQFLIQYYNGEERAKGNILERFSAQQFPDLHSELNLSSLELGDSALYFCASSVGGSSYEQYFGPGTRLTVT.

The gene calls are TRBV20-1 and TRBJ2-7, with D uncertain. The CDR3 runs to 14 residues. In germline, CDR1 is DFQATT, CDR2 SNEGSKA (reference sequence). Trimming pared 0 bases from V and 3 bases from J, leaving 12 bases between. CDR3 coding DNA: TGCAGTGCTAGAGATTATAACAGAAACTACGAGCAGTACTTC. Protein: CSARDYNRNYEQYF.

This chain connects TRBV4-3 to TRBJ1-1; no firm D call. The V end was cut by 1 base, the J end by 6 bases, with 15 bases between. Germline lookup yields CDR1 LGHNA and CDR2 YSLEER. The CDR3 covers 15 residues. The CDR3 loop reads CASSQVARWEAEAFF. DNA for the CDR3: TGCGCCAGCAGCCAAGTGGCCCGTTGGGAAGCTGAAGCTTTCTTT.

The rearrangement joins TRBV7-9 to TRBJ1-5; TRBD1 matches 7 bases. The germline CDR1 and CDR2 sequences are SEHNR and FQNEAQ (reference sequence). The CDR3 extends over 16 amino acids. V was clipped by 0 bases and J by 2 bases; unmatched bases: 4. CDR3 DNA: TGTGCCAGCAGCTTAGCGGGCGGGACAGGCAATCAGCCCCAGCATTTT. Translated, it gives CASSLAGGTGNQPQHF.

This chain uses TRBV27 with TRBJ2-1, with 9 nucleotides matching TRBD2. V shed 0 bases, J shed 6 bases, and the junction held 3 bases outside the gene matches. CDR3 length equals 15 residues. Germline CDR1 MNHEY, CDR2 SMNVEV (reference sequence). CDR3 sequence (DNA): TGTGCCAGCAGTTTATCGGCTAGCGGGGTCAATGAGCAGTTCTTC. Amino acid sequence: CASSLSASGVNEQFF.

The chain carries TRBV24-1 and TRBJ2-7; 11 bases agree with TRBD2. J was trimmed by 5 bases and V by 7 bases; bases with no gene match: 12. Germline lookup yields CDR1 KGHDR and CDR2 SFDVKD. The CDR3 extends over 16 amino acids. Here the CDR3 reads CATRDDTSGSRDEQYF. In DNA, the CDR3 is TGTGCCACCAGGGACGATACTAGCGGGAGTCGCGACGAGCAGTACTTC.

J is TRBJ1-1 and V is TRBV27; TRBD1 might be the D (6 bases). Trimming took off 2 bases at V and 5 bases at J, with 15 bases between the two ends. CDR3 length: 15 residues. From germline, CDR1 is MNHEY and CDR2 SMNVEV (reference sequence). CDR3 protein: CASSLGGGGKTEAFF. CDR3 bases: TGTGCCAGCAGTTTAGGGGGCGGGGGTAAAACTGAAGCTTTCTTT.

The V call is TRBV20-1, the J call TRBJ1-2; 11 bases agree with TRBD1. The CDR3 sequence is 14 residues long. Germline CDR1 is DFQATT and CDR2 is SNEGSKA (reference sequence). V was pared by 8 bases and J by 4 bases, with 9 bases of the junction left unmatched. The CDR3 reads CSTDGQGAAYGYTF. Here the CDR3 DNA reads TGCAGTACTGATGGACAGGGGGCGGCCTATGGCTACACCTTC.

The chain links TRBV7-6 to TRBJ2-6; 13 nucleotides align to TRBD2. This CDR3 region has 19 residues. V shed 0 bases, J shed 0 bases, and the junction held 2 bases outside the gene matches. Per the germline V gene, CDR1 is SGHVS and CDR2 is FNYEAQ. This chain's CDR3 is CASSLAWTSGSSGANVLTF. The CDR3 coding sequence is TGTGCCAGCAGCTTAGCGTGGACTAGCGGGAGCTCTGGGGCCAACGTCCTGACTTTC.

CDR3 nucleotides: TGTGCCAGTAGTATCCTAGGCGGAGGGGGGCAGGCCCCGTTCTTC. It specifies CASSILGGGGQAPFF. The rearrangement links TRBV19 to TRBJ2-1; D is perhaps TRBD1 or TRBD2 (6 bases each). V dropped 3 bases and J dropped 15 bases, with 24 bases sitting between them. From germline, CDR1 is LNHDA and CDR2 SQIVND (reference sequence). The CDR3 is made up of 15 amino acids.

V is TRBV19 and J is TRBJ2-1, with 8 bases aligning to TRBD2. This CDR3 has 15 amino acids. The germline gives CDR1 LNHDA, CDR2 SQIVND (reference sequence). V lost 3 bases and J lost 8; bases outside the gene matches: 9. The CDR3 DNA sequence: TGTGCCAGTAGTATTGTAGCGGGAACGGTGGATGAGCAGTTCTTC. The encoded protein is CASSIVAGTVDEQFF.

The CDR3 region is CASRIGTPYNEQFF. DNA for the CDR3: TGTGCCAGCAGAATCGGGACCCCCTACAATGAGCAGTTCTTC. The chain recombines TRBV12-3 or TRBV12-4 with TRBJ2-1; D could derive from TRBD1 or TRBD2 (5 bases each). The CDR3 runs to 14 residues. Trimming pared 6 bases from V and 2 bases from J, leaving 11 bases between.

The J gene is TRBJ2-7, the V gene TRBV7-8; maybe TRBD2 (6 bases). V was cut by 5 bases and J by 5 bases, with 16 bases left in between. Germline V gene lookup returns CDR1 SGHVS and CDR2 FQNEAQ. CDR3 length: 14 amino acids. The CDR3 reads CASSQTVKRDEQYF. CDR3 DNA: TGTGCCAGCAGCCAGACAGTAAAGCGGGACGAGCAGTACTTC. The entire variable domain, with the rest obtained from reference TRBV7-8 and TRBJ2-7, is as follows: GAGVSQSPRYKVAKRGQDVALRCDPISGHVSLFWYQQALGQGPEFLTYFQNEAQLDKSGLPSDRFFAERPEGSVSTLKIQRTQQEDSAVYLCASSQTVKRDEQYFGPGTRLTVT.

This clonotype has only a few counts. The chain couples TRBV4-1 to TRBJ1-4; 7 bases are shared with TRBD1. Trimming cost V 2 bases and J 7 bases; bases outside gene matches: 10. The germline CDR1 and CDR2 sequences are MGHRA and YSYEKL. This CDR3 is 16 amino acids long. The CDR3 sequence: CASSQFAGTASEKLFF. In DNA form, the CDR3 reads TGCGCCAGCAGCCAATTCGCCGGGACAGCCTCTGAAAAACTGTTTTTT.

The rearrangement links TRBV29-1 to TRBJ2-5; no clear D. The germline CDR1 and CDR2 sequences are SQVTM and ANQGSEA. The CDR3 length is 11 residues. The germline V and J ends were trimmed by 8 bases and 1 base, with 8 bases remaining between them. CDR3 coding DNA: TGCAGCTCATGGGCCCAAGAGACCCAGTACTTC. This encodes CSSWAQETQYF.